This T cell receptor beta chain was obtained from a study of CD8+ T cells in alopecia areata. Study in general: At a dose of 5 to 10 mg twice daily, oral tofacitinib was given to treated patients.

The CDR3 has 13 amino acids. The germline gives CDR1 SGHRS, CDR2 YFSETQ. V lost 0 bases and J 4 bases, leaving 7 bases between the germline ends. Note on this clone: Antigen: not known.

Sequencing relied on a cDNA template that was reverse transcribed from extracted RNA. Here immunoSEQ multiplex PCR was the method, and the copy in TCRdb shows in-frame clones only, minus some. The profile covers about 69,000 clones, with 50% to 75% appearing a single time and roughly 15% taken by the ten largest. Whole-study results and caveats: Normal-skin resident alphabeta T cells also appear among scalp sample sequences. An increase in clonality over normal scalp was evident in lesional scalp, especially alopecia totalis/universalis.

Sorted out of PBMCs were CD4+ T cells and CD8+ T cells. The TCR sequence derives from a human donor with alopecia areata. Sequenced material: CD8+ T cells sorted from blood, taken at week 0. The chain couples TRBV5-1 to TRBJ1-1; D ambiguous. The DNA of the CDR3 is TGCGCCAGCAGCTTGGTCTGGGGCACTGAAGCTTTCTTT. Translated, it gives CASSLVWGTEAFF.